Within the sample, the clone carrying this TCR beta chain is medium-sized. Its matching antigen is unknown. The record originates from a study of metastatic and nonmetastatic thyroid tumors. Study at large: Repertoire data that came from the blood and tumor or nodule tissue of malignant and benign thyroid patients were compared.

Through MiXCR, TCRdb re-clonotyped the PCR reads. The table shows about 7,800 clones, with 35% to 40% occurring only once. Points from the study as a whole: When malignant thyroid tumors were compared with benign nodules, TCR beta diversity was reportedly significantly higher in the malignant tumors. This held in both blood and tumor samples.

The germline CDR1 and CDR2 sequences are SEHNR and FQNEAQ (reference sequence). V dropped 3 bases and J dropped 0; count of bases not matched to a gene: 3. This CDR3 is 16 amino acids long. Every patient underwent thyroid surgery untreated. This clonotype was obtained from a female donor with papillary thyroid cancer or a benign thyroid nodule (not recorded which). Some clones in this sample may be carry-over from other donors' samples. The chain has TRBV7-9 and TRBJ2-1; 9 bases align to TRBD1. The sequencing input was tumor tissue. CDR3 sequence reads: CASSLVTGGSYNEQFF. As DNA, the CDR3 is TGTGCCAGCAGCTTGGTGACAGGGGGCTCCTACAATGAGCAGTTCTTC.